A single TCR beta chain is shown here with its context. V lost 2 bases and J 3 bases, leaving 7 bases between the germline ends. The CDR3 extends over 13 amino acids. The germline CDR1 and CDR2 sequences are MNHNS and SASEGT. Sequencing used immunoSEQ multiplex PCR; TCRdb keeps in-frame clones, though not all of them. This sample yields tens of thousands of clones, of which 70% to 75% are seen a single time; 14% to 15% belongs to the top ten. This sample is part of a study of T cell clones after liver transplantation. Study at large: Until 12-24 months post-transplant, subjects got standard immunosuppression and no induction.

Sequenced material: CD4+ T cells from blood, taken before liver transplant. V and J are TRBV6-1 and TRBJ1-1; D call uncertain. The clonotype originates from a human donor who received a liver transplant. CDR3 in amino acids: CASSEFVDTEAFF. For the CDR3, the DNA is TGTGCCAGCAGTGAATTCGTAGACACTGAAGCTTTCTTT.